Following are 5 T cell receptor beta chains from one sample sequenced in a study of blood T cell repertoires in COVID-19. This table comes from immunoSEQ multiplex PCR, and its TCRdb copy is limited to in-frame clones, with some not included. This sample has more than 85,000 clones, with more than 65% found just once. Sample: peripheral blood. These receptors came from an elderly man with active or convalescent COVID-19.

V is TRBV19 and J is TRBJ2-3, with 11 bases matching TRBD2. The CDR3 totals 17 residues. Trimming at V came to 5 bases and at J to 8 bases, leaving 15 bases not matched to a gene. The germline V gene encodes CDR1 LNHDA and CDR2 SQIVND (reference sequence). The CDR3 sequence: CASSSPGLADFDGTQYF. CDR3 nucleotide sequence: TGTGCCAGTAGTTCTCCGGGACTAGCGGACTTTGACGGTACGCAGTATTTT. The full variable domain, its missing parts supplied by reference TRBV19 and TRBJ2-3, is DGGITQSPKYLFRKEGQNVTLSCEQNLNHDAMYWYRQDPGQGLRLIYYSQIVNDFQKGDIAEGYSVSREKKESFPLTVTSAQKNPTAFYLCASSSPGLADFDGTQYFGPGTRLTVL.

J is TRBJ1-2 and V is TRBV4-3, with TRBD1 matching 9 bases. Germline assignment: CDR1 LGHNA and CDR2 YSLEER. The CDR3 extends over 16 amino acids. V lost 0 bases to trimming and J lost 1 base; unmatched junction nucleotides: 3. CDR3 DNA: TGCGCCAGCAGCCAAGACACGGGACAGGGTAACTATGGCTACACCTTC. It translates to CASSQDTGQGNYGYTF.

J is TRBJ1-5 and V is TRBV15; unclear D gene. The CDR3 runs 16 residues. The germline V and J ends were trimmed by 2 bases and 3 bases, with 14 bases remaining between them. Germline assignment: CDR1 LNHNV and CDR2 YYDKDF (reference sequence). The CDR3 protein is CATSRKTGEYNQPQHF. CDR3 DNA: TGTGCCACCAGCAGAAAGACGGGAGAATACAATCAGCCCCAGCATTTT.

The chain recombines TRBV12-5 with TRBJ2-1; 7 nucleotides line up with TRBD2. The V and J ends lost 1 base and 4 bases, in that order; junction bases with no gene match: 7. The V gene's germline CDR1 is LGHNT and CDR2 FRNRAP. The CDR3 is made up of 16 amino acids. The CDR3 sequence is CASGLGRRGKYNEQFF. Written as DNA, the CDR3 is TGTGCTAGTGGTTTGGGGAGGCGGGGGAAATACAATGAGCAGTTCTTC.

This chain uses TRBV4-1 with TRBJ2-1; 10 positions match TRBD2. CDR1 and CDR2 from the germline V gene are MGHRA and YSYEKL. This CDR3 has 19 residues. J lost 8 bases, V lost 0 bases, and 16 bases had no gene match. Written as DNA, the CDR3 is TGCGCCAGCAGCCAAGATAGGCTAGCGGGGGCTCCCGTTACATATGAGCAGTTCTTC. This codes for CASSQDRLAGAPVTYEQFF.